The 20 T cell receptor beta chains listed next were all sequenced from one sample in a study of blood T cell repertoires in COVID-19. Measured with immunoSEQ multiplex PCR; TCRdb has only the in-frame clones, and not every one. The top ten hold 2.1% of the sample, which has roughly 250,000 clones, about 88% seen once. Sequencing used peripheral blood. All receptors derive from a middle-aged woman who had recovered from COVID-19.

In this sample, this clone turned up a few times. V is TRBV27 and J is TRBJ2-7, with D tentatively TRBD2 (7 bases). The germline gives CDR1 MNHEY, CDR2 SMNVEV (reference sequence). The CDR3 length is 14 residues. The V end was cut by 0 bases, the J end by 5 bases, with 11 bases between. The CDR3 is CASSLSGGPDEQYF. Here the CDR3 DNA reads TGTGCCAGCAGTTTATCGGGGGGGCCCGACGAGCAGTACTTC.

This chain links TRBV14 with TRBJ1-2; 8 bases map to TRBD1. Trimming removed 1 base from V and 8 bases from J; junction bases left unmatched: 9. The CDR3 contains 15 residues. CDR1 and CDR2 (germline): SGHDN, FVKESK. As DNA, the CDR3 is TGTGCCAGCAGCCAAGCGCAGGACAGGGTGTGGGGCTACACCTTC. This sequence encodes CASSQAQDRVWGYTF.

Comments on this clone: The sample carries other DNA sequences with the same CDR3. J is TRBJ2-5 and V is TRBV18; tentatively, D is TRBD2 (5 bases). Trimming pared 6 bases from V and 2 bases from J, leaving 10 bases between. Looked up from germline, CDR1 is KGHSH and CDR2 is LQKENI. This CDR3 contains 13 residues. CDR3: CASSPGLQETQYF. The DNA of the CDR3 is TGTGCCAGCTCTCCCGGACTGCAAGAGACCCAGTACTTC.

The chain's CDR3 is CASSLISGGADFF. CDR3 DNA sequence: TGTGCCAGCAGCCTCATTAGCGGGGGGGCCGATTTCTTC. This rearrangement joins TRBV6-5 to TRBJ2-1, with TRBD2 matching over 11 bases. This CDR3 has 13 amino acids. Losses at the gene ends were 6 bases for V and 16 bases for J; bases not matched to a gene: 11. Germline CDR1 and CDR2: MNHEY and SVGAGI.

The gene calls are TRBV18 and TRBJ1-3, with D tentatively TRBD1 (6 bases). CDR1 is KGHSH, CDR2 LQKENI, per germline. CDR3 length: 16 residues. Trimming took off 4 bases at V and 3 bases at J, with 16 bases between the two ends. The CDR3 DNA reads TGTGCCAGCTCACACCCCGGGACACAGGATGGAAACACCATATATTTT. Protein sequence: CASSHPGTQDGNTIYF.

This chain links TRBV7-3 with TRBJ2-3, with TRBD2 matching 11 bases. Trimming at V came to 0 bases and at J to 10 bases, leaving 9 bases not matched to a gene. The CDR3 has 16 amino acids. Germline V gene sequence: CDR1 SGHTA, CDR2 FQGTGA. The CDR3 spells CASSLTETSGTGSQYF. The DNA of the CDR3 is TGTGCCAGCAGCTTAACCGAGACTAGCGGGACGGGGTCGCAGTATTTT.

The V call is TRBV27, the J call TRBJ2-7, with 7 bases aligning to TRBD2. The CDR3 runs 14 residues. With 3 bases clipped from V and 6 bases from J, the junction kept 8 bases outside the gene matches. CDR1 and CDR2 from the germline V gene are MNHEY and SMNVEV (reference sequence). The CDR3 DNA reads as TGTGCCAGCAGTTTGGGGGGAGGGCCGGGCGAGCAGTACTTC. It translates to CASSLGGGPGEQYF.

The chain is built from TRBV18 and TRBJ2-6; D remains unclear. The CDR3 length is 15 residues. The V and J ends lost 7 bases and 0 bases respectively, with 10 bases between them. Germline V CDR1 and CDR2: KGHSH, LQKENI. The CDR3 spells CASLSGNSGANVLTF. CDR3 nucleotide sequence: TGTGCCAGCTTATCCGGTAACTCTGGGGCCAACGTCCTGACTTTC. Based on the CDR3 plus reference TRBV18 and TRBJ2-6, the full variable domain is NAGVMQNPRHLVRRRGQEARLRCSPMKGHSHVYWYRQLPEEGLKFMVYLQKENIIDESGMPKERFSAEFPKEGPSILRIQQVVRGDSAAYFCASLSGNSGANVLTFGAGSRLTVL.

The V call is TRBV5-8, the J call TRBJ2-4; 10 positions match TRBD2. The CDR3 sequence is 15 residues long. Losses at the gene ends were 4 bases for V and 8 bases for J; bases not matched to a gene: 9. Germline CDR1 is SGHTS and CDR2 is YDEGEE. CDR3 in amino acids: CASSTAGGGKDIQYF. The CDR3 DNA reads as TGTGCCAGCAGCACAGCGGGAGGGGGCAAGGACATTCAGTACTTC.

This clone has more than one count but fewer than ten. The CDR3: CASSLTPLAGSSYEQYF. The CDR3 DNA reads as TGTGCCAGCAGCTTGACCCCCCTAGCGGGGAGCTCCTACGAGCAGTACTTC. This chain uses TRBV7-3 with TRBJ2-7; TRBD2 matches at 9 bases. The CDR3 has 17 amino acids. From germline, CDR1 is SGHTA and CDR2 FQGTGA. J was trimmed by 0 bases and V by 3 bases; bases with no gene match: 9.

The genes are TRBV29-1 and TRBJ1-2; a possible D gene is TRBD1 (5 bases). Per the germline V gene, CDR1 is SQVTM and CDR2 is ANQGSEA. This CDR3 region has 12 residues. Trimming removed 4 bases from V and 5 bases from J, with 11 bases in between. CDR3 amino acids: CSVALGAYGYTF. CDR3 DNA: TGCAGCGTTGCCCTTGGGGCTTATGGCTACACCTTC. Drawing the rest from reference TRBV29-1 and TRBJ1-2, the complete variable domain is SAVISQKPSRDICQRGTSLTIQCQVDSQVTMMFWYRQQPGQSLTLIATANQGSEATYESGFVIDKFPISRPNLTFSTLTVSNMSPEDSSIYLCSVALGAYGYTFGSGTRLTVV.

This chain's CDR3 is CASRISIPNTGELFF. Written as DNA, the CDR3 is TGTGCCAGTCGAATCAGTATTCCCAACACCGGGGAGCTGTTTTTT. V is TRBV6-5 and J is TRBJ2-2, with D unclear. Trimming removed 9 bases at V and 2 bases at J, with 16 bases between. The length of the CDR3 is 15 residues. Per the germline V gene, CDR1 is MNHEY and CDR2 is SVGAGI.

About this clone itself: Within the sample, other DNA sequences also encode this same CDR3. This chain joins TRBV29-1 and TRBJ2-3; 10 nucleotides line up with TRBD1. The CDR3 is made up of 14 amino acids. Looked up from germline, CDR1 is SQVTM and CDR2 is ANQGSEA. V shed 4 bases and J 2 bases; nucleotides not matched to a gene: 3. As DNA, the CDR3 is TGCAGCGTTGTTGGGACAGGGGTCACAGATACGCAGTATTTT. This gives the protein CSVVGTGVTDTQYF.

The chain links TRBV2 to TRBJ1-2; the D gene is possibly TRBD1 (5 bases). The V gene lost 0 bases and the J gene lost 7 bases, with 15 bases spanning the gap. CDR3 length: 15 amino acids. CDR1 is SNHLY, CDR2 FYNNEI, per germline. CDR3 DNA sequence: TGTGCCAGCAGTGAAGCGCTTCAGGGTGCTAGTGGCTACACCTTC. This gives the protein CASSEALQGASGYTF.

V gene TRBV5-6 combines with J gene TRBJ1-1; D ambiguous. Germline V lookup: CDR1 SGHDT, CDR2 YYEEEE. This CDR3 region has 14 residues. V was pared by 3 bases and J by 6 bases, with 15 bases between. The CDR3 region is CASSSPLTEAEAFF. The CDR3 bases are TGTGCCAGCAGCTCGCCCTTAACAGAAGCTGAAGCTTTCTTT.

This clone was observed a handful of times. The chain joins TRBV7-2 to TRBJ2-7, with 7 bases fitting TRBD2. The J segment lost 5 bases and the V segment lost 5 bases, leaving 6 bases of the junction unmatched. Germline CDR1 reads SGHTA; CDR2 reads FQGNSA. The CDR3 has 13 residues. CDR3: CASSVLAIHEQYF. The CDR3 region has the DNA TGTGCCAGCAGCGTACTAGCGATCCACGAGCAGTACTTC.

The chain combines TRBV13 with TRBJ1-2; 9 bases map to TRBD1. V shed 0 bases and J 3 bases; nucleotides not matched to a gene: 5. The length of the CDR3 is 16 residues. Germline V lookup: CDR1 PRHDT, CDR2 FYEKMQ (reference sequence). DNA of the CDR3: TGTGCCAGCAGCTTAGGTGGGGACAGGGATTACTATGGCTACACCTTC. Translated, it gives CASSLGGDRDYYGYTF.

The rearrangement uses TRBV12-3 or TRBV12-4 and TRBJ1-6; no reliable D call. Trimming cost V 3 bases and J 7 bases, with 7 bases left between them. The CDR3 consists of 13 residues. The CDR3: CASSFRSNSPLHF. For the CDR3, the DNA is TGTGCCAGCAGTTTTCGTTCGAATTCACCCCTCCACTTT.

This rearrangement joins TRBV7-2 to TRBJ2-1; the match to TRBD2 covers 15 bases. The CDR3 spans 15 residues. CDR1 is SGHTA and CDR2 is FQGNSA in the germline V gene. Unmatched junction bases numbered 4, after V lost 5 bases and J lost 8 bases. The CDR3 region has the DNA TGTGCCAGCAGCGGTCGGACTAGCGGGAGGGATGAGCAGTTCTTC. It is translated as CASSGRTSGRDEQFF.

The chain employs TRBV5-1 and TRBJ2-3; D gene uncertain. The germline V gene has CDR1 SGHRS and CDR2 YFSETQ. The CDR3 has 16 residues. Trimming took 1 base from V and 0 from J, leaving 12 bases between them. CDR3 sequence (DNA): TGCGCCAGCAGCTTGACTCGAGCTTCCAGCACAGATACGCAGTATTTT. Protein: CASSLTRASSTDTQYF.